This T cell receptor (beta chain) was obtained from a study of cytotoxic CD8 clonotypes in ibrutinib-treated CLL. Study results and limitations: Public clonotypes showed up rarely, and on treatment they shrank or held steady.

About this clone: The antigen is not known.

Repertoires were generated with immunoSEQ multiplex PCR, while TCRdb's copy carries only in-frame clones and drops some. Among approximately 130,000 clones, roughly 84% were seen once, and the ten largest hold 3.3%. This sample comprised PBMCs, obtained after 24 months of ibrutinib treatment. The sequence came from a human donor with chronic lymphocytic leukemia.

CDR3 sequence reads: CASSPVAVMGTEAFF. CDR3 DNA: TGCGCCAGCAGCCCGGTCGCGGTCATGGGCACTGAAGCTTTCTTT. The rearrangement links TRBV5-1 to TRBJ1-1; D is uncertain. The V end was cut by 4 bases, the J end by 4 bases, with 17 bases between. Germline V lookup: CDR1 SGHRS, CDR2 YFSETQ. CDR3 length: 15 residues.